Listed below are T cell receptor beta chains from one sample, sequenced in a study of cytomegalovirus exposure and HLA in healthy donors. This table comes from immunoSEQ multiplex PCR, and its TCRdb copy is limited to in-frame clones, with some not included. This table holds 55,000 to 75,000 clones. Sequencing was performed on PBMCs. These receptor sequences come from a male donor in good health and CMV-seronegative. CDR3s include the opening cysteine and the closing phenylalanine or tryptophan. Each record gives: D gene, V gene, J gene, CDR3 DNA, CDR3 protein. The D gene is left open where the match is weak.

>NA|TRBV18|TRBJ1-2
TGTGCCAGCTCACCACGGGGCCATGGCTACACCTTC
CASSPRGHGYTF
>TRBD2|TRBV27|TRBJ2-7
TGTGCCAGCAGCCCTATCCGTACGACTAGCGGGAGTGGGGAGCAGTACTTC
CASSPIRTTSGSGEQYF
>TRBD2|TRBV30|TRBJ2-1
TGTGCCTGGAACCGGGGGGTATTTCAACCTGAGCAGTTCTTC
CAWNRGVFQPEQFF
>NA|TRBV27|TRBJ1-6
TGTGCCAGCAGGGGGACTTCCCCTAATTCGCCCCTACACTTT
CASRGTSPNSPLHF
>TRBD2|TRBV7-9|TRBJ2-3
TGTGCCAGCAGACGAGGGAGGGGAACTAGCACAGATACGCAGTATTTT
CASRRGRGTSTDTQYF
>NA|TRBV5-1|TRBJ2-5
TGCGCCAGCAGCTCCGGCGGAGGGATTCAAGAGACCCAGTACTTC
CASSSGGGIQETQYF
>TRBD1|TRBV5-1|TRBJ1-1
TGCGCCAGCAGCTTCACAGGGGGGGGGACTGAAGCTTTCTTT
CASSFTGGGTEAFF
>TRBD2|TRBV10-3|TRBJ2-7
TGTGCCATCAGAAGGACGGACGGGGGGGTCTACGAGCAGTACTTC
CAIRRTDGGVYEQYF
>NA|TRBV7-6|TRBJ2-2
TGTGCCAGCAGCTTAGGGAGATCGGGCACCGGGGAGCTGTTTTTT
CASSLGRSGTGELFF
>NA|TRBV7-8|TRBJ2-5
TGTGCCAGCAGCTTACGTGAGGAAGAGACCCAGTACTTC
CASSLREEETQYF
>NA|TRBV6-6|TRBJ2-2
TGTGCCAGCAGTTATTGGGCCCAGACCGGGGAGCTGTTTTTT
CASSYWAQTGELFF
>TRBD1|TRBV6-8|TRBJ2-7
TGTGCCAGCAGCTCAACCACCGGGACAGGGGGCTACGAGCAGTACTTC
CASSSTTGTGGYEQYF
>NA|TRBV7-3|TRBJ2-2
TGTGCCAGCAGCTTAACGACACACACCGGGGAGCTGTTTTTT
CASSLTTHTGELFF
>NA|TRBV28|TRBJ1-2
TGTGCCAGCAGTCCCGTCGCTAACTATGGCTACACCTTC
CASSPVANYGYTF
>NA|TRBV10-1|TRBJ1-1
TGCGCCAGCAGCAAAGGACGGAGGGACACTGAAGCTTTCTTT
CASSKGRRDTEAFF
>TRBD1|TRBV18|TRBJ1-1
TGTGCCAGCTCACCGCTGGGACAGGGACGAGCTTTCTTT
CASSPLGQGRAFF
>NA|TRBV28|TRBJ1-2
TGTGCCAGCACCGCGGGGGGGACAAACTATGGCTACACCTTC
CASTAGGTNYGYTF
>NA|TRBV4-2|TRBJ2-1
TGTGCCAGCAGCCAAGATTGGGCAAATGAGCAGTTCTTC
CASSQDWANEQFF
>NA|TRBV6-1|TRBJ1-1
TGTGCCAGCGACAGGCCTTTAACTGAAGCTTTCTTT
CASDRPLTEAFF
>TRBD1|TRBV28|TRBJ2-6
TGTGCCAGCATTCAACAGGGGGCTGGCGTCCTGACTTTC
CASIQQGAGVLTF
>NA|TRBV2|TRBJ1-2
TGTGCCAGCAGTGAAGTCTTAGCTAACTATGGCTACACCTTC
CASSEVLANYGYTF
>TRBD1|TRBV28|TRBJ1-2
TGTGCCAGCAGTGACAGGGTCTACACCTTC
CASSDRVYTF
>NA|TRBV29-1|TRBJ2-5
TGCAGCGACCAACGGACTGTTGAGACCCAGTACTTC
CSDQRTVETQYF
>NA|TRBV9|TRBJ1-2
TGTGCCAGCAGCGTTAGGGAAAGGGAGACTTATGGCTACACCTTC
CASSVRERETYGYTF
>TRBD2|TRBV7-2|TRBJ2-3
TGTGCCAGCAGCGCCTTGGGGGGACTAGCTATAGCGGATACGCAGTATTTT
CASSALGGLAIADTQYF
>TRBD2|TRBV6-6|TRBJ2-7
TGTGCCAGCAGCACCCCAACAGCGGGAGAAGAAGAGCAGTACTTC
CASSTPTAGEEEQYF
>TRBD1|TRBV5-1|TRBJ1-2
TGCGCCAGCAGCCGCACAGGGGAAAGTGGCTACACCTTC
CASSRTGESGYTF